The T cell receptor (beta chain) under discussion was sequenced for a study of CD8+ T cells in alopecia areata. Sequencing templates came from extracted RNA that was reverse transcribed into cDNA. Libraries were prepared by immunoSEQ multiplex PCR; TCRdb keeps only in-frame clonotypes and omits some of them. The sample lists 200,000 to 250,000 clones, roughly 64% seen once, with roughly 4.2% in the top ten. There are 14 residues in the CDR3. The germline CDR1 and CDR2 sequences are MNHNY and SVGAGI (reference sequence). V was clipped by 5 bases and J by 0 bases, with 8 bases between them. This clone was observed a few times. The treatment was: oral pan-JAK inhibitor, 5-10 mg twice daily.

The origin of this receptor is a human donor with alopecia areata. The chain combines TRBV6-6 with TRBJ1-5; D unclear. The specimen comprised CD4+ T cells sorted from blood, sampled at week 4, from a patient treated with tofacitinib. Written as DNA, the CDR3 is TGTGCCAGCAGTAACAGCGTTAGCAATCAGCCCCAGCATTTT. It translates to CASSNSVSNQPQHF.